This TCR beta chain appears in the sequencing data of a study of blood T cell repertoires in COVID-19. V was cut by 5 bases and J by 8 bases, with 18 bases left in between. CDR1 is GTSNPN, CDR2 SVGIG, per germline (reference sequence). This CDR3 comprises 13 residues. Clones were sequenced by immunoSEQ multiplex PCR, and TCRdb holds only the in-frame ones, with some missing. The sample comprises roughly 100,000 clones, approximately 92% of which are singletons, and roughly 4.2% rests with the top ten. The sequenced material came from peripheral blood. The rearrangement links TRBV30 to TRBJ1-2; D perhaps matches TRBD1 (6 bases). The TCR originated in a man aged 18 to 29 with acute or convalescent COVID-19. The CDR3: CAWSGGLSQGYTF. The CDR3 coding sequence is TGTGCCTGGTCCGGGGGGCTATCTCAAGGCTACACCTTC.